The clone carrying this T cell receptor beta chain was counted ten times or more. The J segment lost 5 bases and the V segment lost 3 bases, leaving 12 bases of the junction unmatched. The CDR3 totals 16 residues. This specimen belongs to a study of T-cell reconstitution after alpha-beta-depleted transplantation in children. This sample's TCRbeta library carried unique molecular identifier barcodes. TCRdb ran MiXCR on the PCR reads and lists one entry per CDR3 protein. The data show approximately 650,000 distinct CDR3 sequences, around 13% seen once. The chain employs TRBV12-3 or TRBV12-4 and TRBJ2-7; 8 positions agree with TRBD1. The origin of this receptor is a girl aged 2 to 10 with congenital amegakaryocytic thrombocytopenia, due to receive a stem cell transplant. The sample in question was PBMCs, obtained before TCRalphabeta/CD19-depleted stem cell transplant. The CDR3 coding sequence is TGTGCCAGCAGTTTCTTCCTCGGACAGGGTGAAAACGAGCAGTACTTC. This codes for CASSFFLGQGENEQYF.